This note documents a single T cell receptor (beta chain) sequence. The antigen is not known. Other DNA variants within this sample encode the same CDR3. Germline trimming cut 5 bases from V and 0 bases from J; bases unmatched to any gene: 5. Germline V gives CDR1 SGHRS, CDR2 YFSETQ. CDR3 size: 15 residues. This table comes from immunoSEQ multiplex PCR, and its TCRdb copy is limited to in-frame clones, with some not included. The sample lists roughly 140,000 clones, approximately 91% occurring once. The data were obtained in a study of cytomegalovirus exposure and HLA in healthy donors. Findings and caveats of the study: CMV antigen specificity was confirmed in vitro for a few CMV-associated chains. It was 150 to 200 TCR beta chains that were listed as cytomegalovirus-associated.

The donors were part of the validation cohort of around 110 subjects. That cohort was separate from the first cohort, which comprised some 670 subjects. Source material: PBMCs. This chain links TRBV5-1 with TRBJ2-3; TRBD1 agrees at 8 bases. This clonotype was sampled from a man younger than 35 in good health and CMV-seronegative. The CDR3 sequence: CASSGTGQSTDTQYF. The CDR3 DNA is TGCGCCAGCAGTGGGACAGGACAAAGCACAGATACGCAGTATTTT.